The 3 T cell receptor beta chains below were found in one sample sequenced in a study of Ad26.COV2.S vaccination and SARS-CoV-2 variants. Treatment defined: some 20 received Ad26.COV2.S at low or high dose, single or two shots; five or six received placebo; per-sample allocation not given. Collection of samples fell on day 63 after the first vaccine or placebo injection. Produced via immunoSEQ multiplex PCR; TCRdb's table is partial and in-frame only. The data show about 220,000 clones, approximately 88% seen once. The sequencing here drew on peripheral blood, taken in a trial of Ad26.COV2.S vaccine versus placebo. These receptors came from a person aged 18 to 59 who received the Ad26.COV2.S COVID-19 vaccine or a placebo.

The J gene is TRBJ2-2, the V gene TRBV18, with D possibly called TRBD1 or TRBD2 (5 bases each). Germline CDR1 is KGHSH and CDR2 is LQKENI. V lost 3 bases and J lost 6, with 11 bases in between. The CDR3 spans 14 residues. The CDR3 region has the DNA TGTGCCAGCTCACCTCTCCGGGACCCCGGGGAGCTGTTTTTT. It translates to CASSPLRDPGELFF.

CDR3 nucleotides: TGTGCCAGCAGCGTAGACCCGGACAGCAATCAGCCCCAGCATTTT. Amino acid sequence: CASSVDPDSNQPQHF. The chain joins TRBV9 to TRBJ1-5, with D unresolved. CDR1 and CDR2 from the germline V gene are SGDLS and YYNGEE. The CDR3 has 15 residues. The V and J ends lost 0 bases and 1 base respectively, with 8 bases between them.

The rearrangement links TRBV9 to TRBJ1-3, with D unclear. The germline V gene has CDR1 SGDLS and CDR2 YYNGEE. V lost 0 bases, J lost 0 bases, and 13 bases lay in between. There are 17 residues in the CDR3. The CDR3 is CASSVGVQMSSGNTIYF. In DNA, the CDR3 is TGTGCCAGCAGCGTAGGGGTGCAGATGAGCTCTGGAAACACCATATATTTT.